This T cell receptor beta chain appears in the sequencing data of a study of T cells after yellow fever vaccination. TCRdb re-derived calls from the 5' RACE reads in MiXCR, one entry per CDR3 protein. The sample contains just under 600,000 distinct CDR3 sequences, approximately 13% of which appear only once. From germline, CDR1 is SGHRS and CDR2 YFSETQ. This CDR3 contains 14 residues. V was clipped by 4 bases and J by 5 bases, with 15 bases between them. This rearrangement joins TRBV5-1 to TRBJ2-5, with D tentatively TRBD1 (6 bases). The source of this sequence is a man aged 30 to 45 who received the YFV17D yellow fever vaccine. The sequenced sample was PBMCs, obtained on the day of the yellow fever booster vaccination. The CDR3 is CASSLQGAGETQYF. The CDR3 coding sequence is TGCGCCAGCAGCCTACAGGGAGCTGGGGAGACCCAGTACTTC.